These T cell receptor beta chains were read from a single sample in a study of T cell responses to AZD1222 COVID-19 vaccine. TCRdb's copy holds only in-frame clones and misses some; the assay was immunoSEQ multiplex PCR. The sample has about 100,000 clones, roughly 90% seen once; the top ten hold roughly 8.9%. The sequencing used peripheral blood, collected 28 days after the second AZD1222 dose. Receptors originate from an adult who received the AZD1222 COVID-19 vaccine. CDR3s include the opening cysteine and the closing phenylalanine or tryptophan. D genes are given only for firm matches. Only some rows state a clone size, as once, few, many or a class for expanded clones.

clone_size d_call j_call v_call cdr3_aa cdr3_nt
. . TRBJ2-3 TRBV7-2 CASSSGQITDTQYF TGTGCCAGCAGCTCAGGACAGATCACAGATACGCAGTATTTT
. . TRBJ2-4 TRBV30 CASGSWTKNIQYF TGTGCCTCCGGTAGCTGGACCAAAAACATTCAGTACTTC
once . TRBJ1-1 TRBV5-1 CASSPNPTVMNTEAFF TGCGCCAGCAGCCCAAACCCGACAGTTATGAACACTGAAGCTTTCTTT
. . TRBJ2-1 TRBV18 CASSPRGQDEQFF TGTGCCAGCTCACCCCGCGGCCAAGATGAGCAGTTCTTC
once TRBD1 TRBJ1-2 TRBV18 CASGPGGATNGYTF TGTGCCAGCGGCCCAGGGGGCGCGACTAATGGCTACACCTTC
. . TRBJ1-1 TRBV5-7 CASSWLGVFGRIEAFF TGTGCCAGCAGCTGGTTAGGGGTTTTTGGCCGGATAGAAGCTTTCTTT
. TRBD2 TRBJ2-3 TRBV19 CASSNLLAGGTDTQYF TGTGCCAGTAGTAACTTACTAGCGGGAGGCACAGATACGCAGTATTTT
. . TRBJ1-6 TRBV9 CASSVGRGSDNSPLHF TGTGCCAGCAGCGTTGGGAGAGGATCCGATAATTCACCCCTCCACTTT
. . TRBJ1-1 TRBV4-1 CASSQEVVTRSTEAFF TGCGCCAGCAGCCAAGAGGTGGTCACCCGGAGCACTGAAGCTTTCTTT
. . TRBJ2-3 TRBV10-3 CAISDPGGGSAEYF TGTGCCATCAGTGACCCCGGAGGTGGCAGCGCCGAGTATTTT
. TRBD1 TRBJ2-7 TRBV7-9 CASSFGQAMGTYEQYF TGTGCCAGCAGCTTTGGACAGGCTATGGGCACCTACGAGCAGTACTTC
. . TRBJ2-7 TRBV6-5 CASSYGHSSYEQYF TGTGCCAGCAGTTACGGCCATAGCTCCTACGAGCAGTACTTC
. . TRBJ2-7 TRBV28 CASSGSDVYEQYF TGTGCCAGCAGCGGTTCGGACGTCTACGAGCAGTACTTC
. . TRBJ1-6 TRBV28 CASSFGFLKDSPLHF TGTGCCAGCAGTTTTGGGTTTCTCAAGGATTCACCCCTCCACTTT
once . TRBJ1-1 TRBV15 CATSRDFRSDTEAFF TGTGCCACCAGCAGAGATTTCAGGTCGGACACTGAAGCTTTCTTT
. . TRBJ2-1 TRBV3-1/TRBV3-2 CASSQVEGMNEQFF TGTGCCAGCAGCCAAGTAGAGGGCATGAATGAGCAGTTCTTC
. . TRBJ1-1 TRBV18 CASSSRAPPEAFF TGTGCCAGCTCGTCCAGGGCTCCTCCTGAAGCTTTCTTT
. . TRBJ1-4 TRBV6-5 CASSQGAVTNEKLFF TGTGCCAGCAGTCAGGGAGCGGTAACTAATGAAAAACTGTTTTTT
. TRBD1 TRBJ2-1 TRBV19 CASSNLPGQGTNEQFF TGTGCCAGTAGTAACCTGCCGGGACAGGGAACTAATGAGCAGTTCTTC
. . TRBJ1-5 TRBV5-6 CASSLFRGVNQPQHF TGTGCCAGCAGCTTGTTCAGGGGCGTAAATCAGCCCCAGCATTTT
. TRBD1 TRBJ1-4 TRBV18 CASSRGRNEKLFF TGTGCCAGCTCAAGGGGGCGGAATGAAAAACTGTTTTTT
. TRBD1 TRBJ2-5 TRBV7-3 CASSLSGTGGRETQYF TGTGCCAGCAGCTTGTCCGGGACAGGGGGGCGGGAGACCCAGTACTTC
. . TRBJ1-1 TRBV7-9 CASSQVGHINPNTEAFF TGTGCCAGCAGCCAAGTGGGGCATATTAACCCGAACACTGAAGCTTTCTTT
. . TRBJ2-1 TRBV5-1 CASSLTGNNEQFF TGCGCCAGCAGCTTGACGGGAAACAATGAGCAGTTCTTC
. TRBD2 TRBJ2-3 TRBV5-1 CASSPTGLAGVGDTQYF TGCGCCAGCAGCCCAACGGGACTAGCGGGAGTAGGGGATACGCAGTATTTT
. TRBD1 TRBJ1-1 TRBV6-1 CASSERTGRVTEAFF TGTGCCAGCAGTGAAAGGACAGGAAGGGTGACTGAAGCTTTCTTT
. TRBD1 TRBJ2-7 TRBV25-1 CASSEAGGLYEQYF TGTGCCAGCAGTGAGGCAGGGGGCCTGTACGAGCAGTACTTC
. . TRBJ1-3 TRBV3-1/TRBV3-2 CASSHNSGNTIYF TGTGCCAGCAGCCACAACTCTGGAAACACCATATATTTT
. . TRBJ2-7 TRBV7-2 CASSLPGREQYF TGTGCCAGCAGCTTACCAGGGCGCGAGCAGTACTTC
. TRBD2 TRBJ2-3 TRBV24-1 CATSDLSGGRGTDTQYF TGTGCCACCAGTGATTTGTCTGGCGGGAGGGGAACAGATACGCAGTATTTT
. TRBD2 TRBJ2-3 TRBV7-3 CASSQLAGGRPDTQYF TGTGCCAGCAGCCAACTAGCGGGGGGGCGCCCAGATACGCAGTATTTT
. . TRBJ2-7 TRBV9 CASSARNMPSEQYF TGTGCCAGCAGCGCCCGAAATATGCCCTCCGAGCAGTACTTC
once . TRBJ2-7 TRBV5-5 CASSLGSDGEQYF TGTGCCAGCAGCTTGGGGTCGGACGGCGAGCAGTACTTC
. . TRBJ2-1 TRBV7-8 CASSRGDNEQFF TGTGCCAGCAGCAGAGGAGACAATGAGCAGTTCTTC
. . TRBJ2-2 TRBV27 CASTLGELFF TGTGCCAGCACCTTAGGGGAGCTGTTTTTT
. . TRBJ1-1 TRBV7-9 CASSLLKGNTEAFF TGTGCCAGCAGCTTACTTAAGGGGAACACTGAAGCTTTCTTT
. TRBD1 TRBJ1-6 TRBV7-2 CASSLNRGQNVF TGTGCCAGCAGTTTGAACCGGGGACAGAACGTATTT
. . TRBJ2-7 TRBV28 CASSRQGRGSFEQYF TGTGCCAGCAGTCGCCAGGGGAGAGGTTCGTTTGAGCAGTACTTC
. . TRBJ1-2 TRBV6-1 CASSEGPGRRASYGYTF TGTGCCAGCAGTGAAGGTCCGGGACGCCGTGCATCCTATGGCTACACCTTC
. TRBD2 TRBJ2-7 TRBV12-3/TRBV12-4 CASSLGGGWQQYF TGTGCCAGCAGTTTAGGGGGGGGTTGGCAGCAGTACTTC
. . TRBJ2-2 TRBV6-4 CASSEGQTNTGELFF TGTGCCAGCAGTGAAGGACAGACGAACACCGGGGAGCTGTTTTTT
. . TRBJ2-7 TRBV6-5 CASSTQTGPYEQYF TGTGCCAGCAGTACCCAGACAGGTCCCTACGAGCAGTACTTC
. . TRBJ1-4 TRBV12-3/TRBV12-4 CASCAGVGEKLFF TGTGCCAGCTGCGCCGGGGTGGGTGAAAAACTGTTTTTT
. . TRBJ1-5 TRBV5-5 CASSLILRQPQHF TGTGCCAGCAGCTTGATCTTGCGTCAGCCCCAGCATTTT
. TRBD2 TRBJ2-2 TRBV4-1 CASSPEAGGLTGELFF TGCGCCAGCAGCCCCGAGGCGGGAGGGCTCACCGGGGAGCTGTTTTTT
. . TRBJ1-1 TRBV7-3 CASSLGPVTGKFTEAFF TGTGCCAGCAGCTTAGGGCCGGTCACAGGGAAATTCACTGAAGCTTTCTTT
. . TRBJ1-6 TRBV27 CASSLSTLSSYNSPLHF TGTGCCAGCAGTTTATCGACTCTTAGCTCCTATAATTCACCCCTCCACTTT
. TRBD1 TRBJ2-7 TRBV6-5 CASTWDRGGEQYF TGTGCCAGCACTTGGGACAGGGGGGGAGAGCAGTACTTC
. . TRBJ2-7 TRBV30 CAWSPPLVGSYEQYF TGTGCCTGGAGTCCTCCGTTGGTGGGCTCCTACGAGCAGTACTTC
. TRBD1 TRBJ1-2 TRBV27 CASSPQGAPYGYTF TGTGCCAGCAGTCCACAGGGGGCTCCTTATGGCTACACCTTC
. . TRBJ2-1 TRBV6-1 CASSENRVRFF TGTGCCAGCAGTGAAAACCGGGTTCGGTTCTTC
. . TRBJ1-1 TRBV19 CASSPYPGTEAFF TGTGCCAGTAGCCCCTACCCGGGGACTGAAGCTTTCTTT